One sample yielded the 22 T cell receptor beta chains listed below, sequenced in a study of response to subunit inactivated influenza vaccine. TCRdb re-called the RT-PCR reads through MiXCR, storing one row per CDR3 protein. The sample gives about 240,000 distinct CDR3 sequences, about 12% of which show up once; less than 8.5% is in the top ten. Sequencing was performed on non-naive T cells sorted from PBMCs, taken 14 days before vaccination. The receptors were sampled from a man aged 50 to 60 who received an inactivated influenza vaccine.

This clonotype was seen only a few times. The chain joins TRBV5-5 to TRBJ2-5; possibly TRBD1 or TRBD2 for D (6 bases each). Germline values: CDR1 SGHKS, CDR2 YYEKEE (reference sequence). The V and J ends lost 6 bases and 2 bases respectively, with 14 bases between them. The CDR3 loop spans 14 amino acids. CDR3 region: CASTGTGTQETQYF. CDR3 in DNA: TGTGCCAGCACCGGTACAGGGACTCAAGAGACCCAGTACTTC.

The CDR3 nucleotides are TGTGCCAGTAGTATTTGGGCAGGGGGATCCGTCAATGAGCAGTTCTTC. It is translated as CASSIWAGGSVNEQFF. J is TRBJ2-1 and V is TRBV19; the match to TRBD1 covers 7 bases. The CDR3 covers 16 residues. The germline CDR1 and CDR2 sequences are LNHDA and SQIVND (reference sequence). After removal of 3 bases from V and 6 bases from J, the junction contained 11 bases not matched to a gene.

This clonotype was seen repeatedly, ten times or more. The gene calls are TRBV29-1 and TRBJ2-3, with D possibly being TRBD1 (6 bases). CDR1 and CDR2 (germline): SQVTM, ANQGSEA. V lost 5 bases, J lost 2 bases, and 11 bases lay in between. The CDR3 contains 13 residues. CDR3 nucleotide sequence: TGCAGCGTTTATGGACAGAACACAGATACGCAGTATTTT. Amino acids: CSVYGQNTDTQYF.

This clonotype occurred a few times. The CDR3 DNA is TGTGCCACCAGTGACCTGGGACAGGGGGCGGCCGGGGAGCTGTTTTTT. Translating it yields CATSDLGQGAAGELFF. V is TRBV24-1 and J is TRBJ2-2, with 12 bases matching TRBD1. The germline gives CDR1 KGHDR, CDR2 SFDVKD. The CDR3 length is 16 residues. Trimming removed 4 bases from V and 6 bases from J; junction bases left unmatched: 5.

This clonotype was detected many times. The chain couples TRBV7-2 to TRBJ1-2; 8 bases are shared with TRBD1. CDR1 SGHTA and CDR2 FQGNSA come from the germline V gene. The CDR3 consists of 14 residues. The V segment lost 1 base and the J segment 7 bases; nucleotides outside the gene matches: 5. CDR3 in DNA: TGTGCCAGCAGCTTAGATGCCAGGGGGCCTGGCTACACCTTC. Amino acids: CASSLDARGPGYTF.

This clonotype was detected many times. V and J are TRBV5-1 and TRBJ2-1; 10 bases line up with TRBD2. With 1 base clipped from V and 2 bases from J, the junction kept 12 bases outside the gene matches. The CDR3 totals 19 residues. The germline CDR1 and CDR2 sequences are SGHRS and YFSETQ. The CDR3: CASSLKSPSGSLTYNEQFF. The CDR3 nucleotides are TGCGCCAGCAGCTTGAAATCACCTAGCGGGAGTCTCACCTACAATGAGCAGTTCTTC.

For this clonotype: Given a much more abundant clone one base away, this may be a read error. V and J are TRBV7-6 and TRBJ2-1; tentative D call: TRBD1 (5 bases). The germline CDR1 and CDR2 sequences are SGHVS and FNYEAQ. V was cut by 5 bases and J by 3 bases, with 14 bases left in between. This CDR3 has 15 amino acids. CDR3 in amino acids: CASSRRTCDYNEQFF. CDR3 nucleotides: TGTGCCAGCAGCCGTCGGACATGTGACTACAATGAGCAGTTCTTC.

The rearrangement links TRBV19 to TRBJ2-1; 8 bases agree with TRBD2. Unmatched junction bases numbered 4, after V lost 3 bases and J lost 0 bases. This CDR3 is built from 16 residues. Germline V gives CDR1 LNHDA, CDR2 SQIVND (reference sequence). CDR3 sequence reads: CASSIDAGGSYNEQFF. The CDR3 region has the DNA TGTGCCAGTAGTATCGACGCGGGAGGCTCCTACAATGAGCAGTTCTTC.

The gene calls are TRBV2 and TRBJ2-2; TRBD2 aligns across 13 bases. The germline gives CDR1 SNHLY, CDR2 FYNNEI. The CDR3 sequence is 16 residues long. Unmatched junction bases numbered 8, after V lost 6 bases and J lost 7 bases. The CDR3 sequence is CASRGGLAGFNGELFF. The DNA for the CDR3 is TGTGCCAGCAGAGGGGGACTAGCGGGGTTCAACGGGGAGCTGTTTTTT.

This clonotype was seen at least ten times. The gene calls are TRBV20-1 and TRBJ2-7, with no clear D. The V gene's germline CDR1 is DFQATT and CDR2 SNEGSKA (reference sequence). The CDR3 length is 13 residues. With 3 bases removed from V and 4 bases from J, the gap between germline ends came to 13 bases. The CDR3 DNA sequence: TGCAGTGCTAGGCAACGGCAGAAGTACGAGCAGTACTTC. This gives the protein CSARQRQKYEQYF.

This clonotype has ten or more counts. The chain recombines TRBV18 with TRBJ2-7, with D possibly TRBD2 on 5 matching bases. The length of the CDR3 is 13 residues. V dropped 3 bases and J dropped 2 bases, with 8 bases sitting between them. CDR1 and CDR2 (germline): KGHSH, LQKENI. CDR3 sequence: CASSPGEPYEQYF. CDR3 DNA sequence: TGTGCCAGCTCACCGGGAGAACCCTACGAGCAGTACTTC.

This clonotype was counted many times. CDR3 sequence: CASSFGGAQYF. For the CDR3, the DNA is TGTGCCAGCAGTTTCGGAGGGGCCCAGTACTTC. The V gene is TRBV12-3 or TRBV12-4, the J gene TRBJ2-5, with D tentatively TRBD2 (6 bases). Trimming pared 3 bases from V and 9 bases from J, leaving 8 bases between. This CDR3 has 11 residues.

This clonotype was detected a few times. V and J are TRBV20-1 and TRBJ2-3; weak D call: TRBD1 (5 bases). This CDR3 region has 14 residues. Germline V gene lookup returns CDR1 DFQATT and CDR2 SNEGSKA (reference sequence). V lost 3 bases, J lost 5 bases, and 15 bases lay in between. For the CDR3, the DNA is TGCAGTGCTAGGGGGCTAGGAAGTGTAGATACGCAGTATTTT. Its translation: CSARGLGSVDTQYF.

This clonotype showed up many times. The chain is built from TRBV28 and TRBJ1-6; D ambiguous. CDR1 is MDHEN, CDR2 SYDVKM, per germline. This CDR3 is 12 amino acids long. With 1 base removed from V and 9 bases from J, the gap between germline ends came to 4 bases. In DNA form, the CDR3 reads TGTGCCAGCAGTTTATTAGGTTCACCCCTCCACTTT. Its translation is CASSLLGSPLHF.

Written as DNA, the CDR3 is TGCAGTGCTCTCGAGAACTACTACAGAGTGAACACTGAAGCTTTCTTT. It translates to CSALENYYRVNTEAFF. V and J are TRBV20-1 and TRBJ1-1; D gene unclear. Trimming removed 5 bases at V and 0 bases at J, with 19 bases between. This CDR3 has 16 amino acids. The germline CDR1 and CDR2 sequences are DFQATT and SNEGSKA (reference sequence).

This clonotype was found once. A single base separates this from a much larger clone, so it may be a read error. The chain joins TRBV7-9 to TRBJ1-1; the D is unclear. CDR1 is SEHNR and CDR2 is FQNEAQ in the germline V gene (reference sequence). The CDR3 loop spans 13 amino acids. The CDR3, as DNA: TGTGCCAGCAGCTTAATGGAGAACGCTGAAGCTTTCTTT. Translating it yields CASSLMENAEAFF.

This clonotype was seen at least ten times. The chain's CDR3 is CASSYRGKLGGELFF. CDR3 bases: TGTGCCAGCAGCTACAGGGGAAAATTAGGCGGGGAGCTGTTTTTT. This chain joins TRBV7-8 and TRBJ2-2; TRBD1 aligns across 7 bases. J was trimmed by 7 bases and V by 4 bases; bases with no gene match: 9. Germline V gene data show CDR1 as SGHVS and CDR2 as FQNEAQ. The CDR3 length is 15 residues.

This clonotype was observed a handful of times. The chain employs TRBV25-1 and TRBJ2-3; 9 bases are shared with TRBD1. The length of the CDR3 is 15 residues. The V segment lost 7 bases and the J segment 5 bases; nucleotides outside the gene matches: 10. Germline values: CDR1 MGHDK, CDR2 SYGVNS. For the CDR3, the DNA is TGTGCCAGCACCCGACAGGGGGGCCCTCGAGATACGCAGTATTTT. It translates to CASTRQGGPRDTQYF.

This clonotype was found many times. This chain connects TRBV5-1 to TRBJ1-1; possible D gene TRBD1, 6 bases. V lost 4 bases and J 1 base, leaving 8 bases between the germline ends. The germline CDR1 and CDR2 sequences are SGHRS and YFSETQ. The CDR3 sequence is 13 residues long. CDR3 in amino acids: CASSEQGNTEAFF. CDR3 DNA: TGCGCCAGCAGCGAACAGGGGAACACTGAAGCTTTCTTT.

This CDR3 reads CASRPGGGLRADTQYF. The DNA for the CDR3 is TGTGCCAGCAGACCGGGGGGCGGGCTTCGGGCAGATACGCAGTATTTT. V is TRBV7-2 and J is TRBJ2-3; TRBD2 might be the D (7 bases). The CDR3 contains 16 residues. The ends were cut back, 6 bases at V and 4 bases at J, with 20 bases in the middle. The germline V gene has CDR1 SGHTA and CDR2 FQGNSA.

The chain is built from TRBV28 and TRBJ2-3; D remains ambiguous. V was shortened by 4 bases and J by 9 bases, with 11 bases between the two germline ends. The CDR3 has 12 residues. Per the germline V gene, CDR1 is MDHEN and CDR2 is SYDVKM. The CDR3 loop reads CASSYQELTQYF. The CDR3 DNA is TGTGCCAGCAGTTATCAAGAGTTAACGCAGTATTTT.

The chain joins TRBV15 to TRBJ2-7; D is unclear. Germline assignment: CDR1 LNHNV and CDR2 YYDKDF (reference sequence). V dropped 0 bases and J dropped 6 bases, with 15 bases sitting between them. This CDR3 is 15 amino acids long. The CDR3 DNA reads TGTGCCACCAGCAGAGATACCCCGAAAACGCCCGAGCAGTACTTC. Protein product: CATSRDTPKTPEQYF.